The 9 T cell receptor beta chains presented below share a single source sample, sequenced in a study of blood T cell repertoires in COVID-19. The table came from immunoSEQ multiplex PCR; TCRdb's copy has only in-frame clones and leaves some out. The sample lists tens of thousands of clones; more than 75% were seen once. Sequencing was done on a sample of peripheral blood. Every receptor here comes from a man in his 70s with acute or convalescent COVID-19.

The chain is built from TRBV11-2 and TRBJ2-4; tentative D call: TRBD2 (5 bases). This CDR3 is 14 amino acids long. V lost 1 base, J lost 9 bases, and 13 bases lay in between. The germline V gene encodes CDR1 SGHAT and CDR2 FQNNGV. The CDR3, as DNA: TGTGCCAGCAGCTTAGTTGTACGGGATGGCATTCAGTACTTC. Amino acids: CASSLVVRDGIQYF.

This chain connects TRBV19 to TRBJ1-3; TRBD1 agrees at 9 bases. The germline V gene encodes CDR1 LNHDA and CDR2 SQIVND (reference sequence). The trim removed 1 base at V and 4 bases at J, leaving 5 bases unmatched. The CDR3 is made up of 16 amino acids. In DNA form, the CDR3 reads TGTGCCAGTAGTATAGCCGGGACAGGGAGAGGAAACACCATATATTTT. It encodes CASSIAGTGRGNTIYF.

Written as DNA, the CDR3 is TGTGCCAGCAGTTTACTTCTTAACTATGGCTACACCTTC. This translates into CASSLLLNYGYTF. The chain couples TRBV12-3 or TRBV12-4 to TRBJ1-2; D gene unclear. Trimming stripped 2 bases from V and 1 base from J, with 5 bases between. CDR3 length equals 13 residues.

Details on this clone: Germline and junction disagree at one end, which may indicate a read error. CDR3 nucleotides: TGTGCTAGCAGCTTATCTAGCGGGGGGGCAGATACGCAGTATTTT. Translated: CASSLSSGGADTQYF. V gene TRBV7-7 combines with J gene TRBJ2-3, with 12 bases that match TRBD2. The CDR3 loop spans 15 amino acids. CDR1 is SSHAT and CDR2 is FNYEAQ in the germline V gene (reference sequence).

This chain joins TRBV4-2 and TRBJ2-1; 8 nucleotides agree with TRBD2. The CDR3 sequence is 17 residues long. CDR1 and CDR2 (germline): LGHNA, YNFKEQ. V was clipped by 1 base and J by 0 bases; unmatched bases: 5. In DNA form, the CDR3 reads TGTGCCAGCAGCCAAGGAACTAGCGGACGCTCCTACAATGAGCAGTTCTTC. Translated, it gives CASSQGTSGRSYNEQFF.

On this clone: The same CDR3 is also encoded by other DNA sequences in this sample. The genes are TRBV24-1 and TRBJ2-7, with 7 bases lining up with TRBD1. CDR3 size: 15 residues. The junction had 6 bases not matched to a gene; V was cut back by 3 bases and J by 2 bases. Germline V gives CDR1 KGHDR, CDR2 SFDVKD. CDR3 nucleotides: TGTGCCACCAGTGATCCAAGGGACAGAACCTACGAGCAGTACTTC. Its translation: CATSDPRDRTYEQYF.

The V and J genes are TRBV29-1 and TRBJ2-7; TRBD1 matches at 8 bases. CDR3 length: 13 amino acids. Germline CDR1 reads SQVTM; CDR2 reads ANQGSEA. With V trimmed by 8 bases and J by 3 bases, 9 bases remained unmatched. CDR3 nucleotide sequence: TGCAGCATTCAGGGACAGGAAAGCTACGAGCAGTACTTC. Protein sequence: CSIQGQESYEQYF.

V usage is TRBV2 and J usage is TRBJ2-5, with D tentatively TRBD2 (5 bases). The V and J ends lost 4 bases and 4 bases respectively, with 10 bases between them. The CDR3 covers 13 residues. Germline CDR1 and CDR2: SNHLY and FYNNEI. This CDR3 reads CASSARGRETQYF. The CDR3 region has the DNA TGTGCCAGCAGTGCTAGAGGGAGAGAGACCCAGTACTTC.

This clone was seen a single time. This chain links TRBV9 with TRBJ2-3; 9 nucleotides agree with TRBD1. This CDR3 comprises 17 residues. The V gene's germline CDR1 is SGDLS and CDR2 YYNGEE. V lost 4 bases to trimming and J lost 5 bases; unmatched junction nucleotides: 14. The CDR3, as DNA: TGTGCCAGCAGCTTCTCGACGGGGACAGGGATAGGAGATACGCAGTATTTT. This codes for CASSFSTGTGIGDTQYF.